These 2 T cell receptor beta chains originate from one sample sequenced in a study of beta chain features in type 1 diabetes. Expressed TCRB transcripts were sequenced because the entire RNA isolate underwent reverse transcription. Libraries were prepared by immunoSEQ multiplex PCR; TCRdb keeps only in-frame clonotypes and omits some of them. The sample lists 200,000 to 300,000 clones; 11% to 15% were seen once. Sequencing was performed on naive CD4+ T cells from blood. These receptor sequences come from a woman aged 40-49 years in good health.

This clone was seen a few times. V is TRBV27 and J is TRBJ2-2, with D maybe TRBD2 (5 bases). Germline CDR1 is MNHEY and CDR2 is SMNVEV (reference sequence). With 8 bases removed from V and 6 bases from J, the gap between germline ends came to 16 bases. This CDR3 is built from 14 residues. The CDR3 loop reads CASRITRIPGELFF. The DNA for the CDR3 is TGTGCCAGCCGAATTACTAGGATCCCCGGGGAGCTGTTTTTT.

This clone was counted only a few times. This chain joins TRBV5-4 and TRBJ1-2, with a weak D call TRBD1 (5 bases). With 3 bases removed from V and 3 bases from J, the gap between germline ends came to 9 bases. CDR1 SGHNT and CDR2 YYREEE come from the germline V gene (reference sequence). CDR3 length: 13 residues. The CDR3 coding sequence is TGTGCCAGCAGCTCGCAGGGCTACTATGGCTACACCTTC. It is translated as CASSSQGYYGYTF. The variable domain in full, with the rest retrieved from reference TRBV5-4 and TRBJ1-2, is ETGVTQSPTHLIKTRGQQVTLRCSSQSGHNTVSWYQQALGQGPQFIFQYYREEENGRGNFPPRFSGLQFPNYSSELNVNALELDDSALYLCASSSQGYYGYTFGSGTRLTVV.